This entry features one TCR beta chain sequence. In the study's own analysis: Reference gene primer amplification gave estimated nucleated cell counts. Profiling relied on immunoSEQ multiplex PCR, and the TCRdb table lists in-frame clones only, not all of them. V, J and clone size are taken as reported in that table, and D and trimming were inferred from the DNA itself. The sample includes about 130,000 clones, approximately 80% of them seen just once. These data belong to a study of blood T cell repertoires in COVID-19. About the study: Spain, Italy and the United States supplied samples that represented acute and convalescent COVID-19. PBMCs, B-cell-depleted T cells, or T cells were the source of the cDNA or gDNA that made up the material.

This TCR was recovered from a woman between 45 and 60 years old with acute or convalescent COVID-19. The sequencing input was peripheral blood.

CDR3: CASSSDRVGEQYF. The DNA for the CDR3 is TGTGCCAGCAGCTCAGACAGGGTTGGTGAGCAGTACTTC. The V call is TRBV7-3, the J call TRBJ2-7, with 7 bases identical to TRBD1. The germline V gene encodes CDR1 SGHTA and CDR2 FQGTGA. With V trimmed by 4 bases and J by 7 bases, 7 bases remained unmatched. The CDR3 is made up of 13 amino acids.